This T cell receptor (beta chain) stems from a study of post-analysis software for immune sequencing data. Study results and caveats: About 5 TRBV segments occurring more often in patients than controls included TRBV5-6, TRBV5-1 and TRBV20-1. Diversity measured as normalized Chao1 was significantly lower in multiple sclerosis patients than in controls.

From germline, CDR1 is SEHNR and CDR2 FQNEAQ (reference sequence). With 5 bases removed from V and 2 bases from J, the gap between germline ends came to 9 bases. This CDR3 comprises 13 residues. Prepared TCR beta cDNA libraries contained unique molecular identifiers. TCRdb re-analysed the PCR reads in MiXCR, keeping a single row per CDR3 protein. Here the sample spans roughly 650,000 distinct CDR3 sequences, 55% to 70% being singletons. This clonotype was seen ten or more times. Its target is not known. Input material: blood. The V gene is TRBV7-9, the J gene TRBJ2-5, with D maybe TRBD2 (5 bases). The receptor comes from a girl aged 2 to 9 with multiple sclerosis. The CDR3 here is CASSRGGQETQYF. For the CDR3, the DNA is TGTGCCAGCAGCCGCGGCGGGCAAGAGACCCAGTACTTC.